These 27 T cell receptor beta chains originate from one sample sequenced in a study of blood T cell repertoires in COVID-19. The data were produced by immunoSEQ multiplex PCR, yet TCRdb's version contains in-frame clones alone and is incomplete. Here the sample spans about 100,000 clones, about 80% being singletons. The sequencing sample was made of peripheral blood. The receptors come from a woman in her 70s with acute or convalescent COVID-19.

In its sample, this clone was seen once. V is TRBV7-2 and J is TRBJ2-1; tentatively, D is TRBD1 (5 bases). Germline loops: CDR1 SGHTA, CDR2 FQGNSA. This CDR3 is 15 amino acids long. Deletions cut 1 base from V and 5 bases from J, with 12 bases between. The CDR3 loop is CASSLGAGKHNEQFF. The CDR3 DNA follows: TGTGCCAGCAGCTTAGGGGCAGGGAAGCACAATGAGCAGTTCTTC.

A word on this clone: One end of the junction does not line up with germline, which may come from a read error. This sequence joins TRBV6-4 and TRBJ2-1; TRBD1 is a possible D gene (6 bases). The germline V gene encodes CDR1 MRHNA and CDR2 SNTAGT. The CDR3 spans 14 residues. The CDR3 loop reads CASSESRAGTHVIF. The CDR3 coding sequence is TGTGCCAGCAGTGAGTCCCGCGCCGGGACACACGTAATCTTC.

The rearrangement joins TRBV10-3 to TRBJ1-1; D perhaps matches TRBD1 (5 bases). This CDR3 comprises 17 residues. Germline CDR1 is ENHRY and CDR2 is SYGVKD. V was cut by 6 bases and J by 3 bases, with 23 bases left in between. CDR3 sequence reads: CAISPEEIDPQDTEAFF. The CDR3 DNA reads TGTGCCATCAGCCCTGAAGAGATAGACCCACAGGACACTGAAGCTTTCTTT.

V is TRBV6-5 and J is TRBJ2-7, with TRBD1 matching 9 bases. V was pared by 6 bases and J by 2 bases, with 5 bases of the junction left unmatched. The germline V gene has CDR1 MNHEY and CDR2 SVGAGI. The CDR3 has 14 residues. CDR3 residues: CASRQGTGPYEQYF. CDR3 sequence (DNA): TGTGCCAGCAGGCAGGGGACAGGGCCCTACGAGCAGTACTTC.

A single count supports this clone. This chain's CDR3 is CASSHQGREQFF. CDR3 DNA sequence: TGCGCCAGCAGCCATCAGGGGCGGGAGCAGTTCTTC. V is TRBV4-3 and J is TRBJ2-1; D possibly corresponds to TRBD1 (6 bases). The germline V gene encodes CDR1 LGHNA and CDR2 YSLEER. The CDR3 spans 12 residues. V was trimmed by 3 bases and J by 10 bases, leaving 10 bases between them.

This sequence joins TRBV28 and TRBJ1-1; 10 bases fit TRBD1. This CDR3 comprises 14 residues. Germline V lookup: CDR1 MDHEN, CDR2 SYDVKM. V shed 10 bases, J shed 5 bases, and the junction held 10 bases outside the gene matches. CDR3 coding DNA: TGTGCCATTTCGTTACCGGGACAGGGGACTGAAGCTTTCTTT. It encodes CAISLPGQGTEAFF.

CDR3 sequence reads: CAWDSSGNTIYF. The DNA for the CDR3 is TGTGCCTGGGACAGCTCTGGAAACACCATATATTTT. The rearrangement joins TRBV30 to TRBJ1-3, with D maybe TRBD1 (5 bases). CDR3 length equals 12 residues. V shed 5 bases and J shed 0 bases, with 5 bases lying between them. Germline CDR1 and CDR2: GTSNPN and SVGIG (reference sequence).

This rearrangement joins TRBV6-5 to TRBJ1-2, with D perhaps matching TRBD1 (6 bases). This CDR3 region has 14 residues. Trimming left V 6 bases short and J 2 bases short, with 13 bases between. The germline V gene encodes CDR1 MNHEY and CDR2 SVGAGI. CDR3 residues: CASRMGGGNYGYTF. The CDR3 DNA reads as TGTGCCAGCAGGATGGGAGGGGGGAACTATGGCTACACCTTC.

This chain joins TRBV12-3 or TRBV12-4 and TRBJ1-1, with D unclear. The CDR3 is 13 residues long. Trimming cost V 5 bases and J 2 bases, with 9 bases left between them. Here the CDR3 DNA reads TGTGCCAGCAGTGATTCGGTTAACACTGAAGCTTTCTTT. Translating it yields CASSDSVNTEAFF.

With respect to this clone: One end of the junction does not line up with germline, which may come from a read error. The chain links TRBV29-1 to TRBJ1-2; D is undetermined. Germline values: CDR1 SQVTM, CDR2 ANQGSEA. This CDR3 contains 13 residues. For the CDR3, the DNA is TGCAGCGTCGAAGGTTTCGATGCGGGGGGCTACACCTTC. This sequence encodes CSVEGFDAGGYTF.

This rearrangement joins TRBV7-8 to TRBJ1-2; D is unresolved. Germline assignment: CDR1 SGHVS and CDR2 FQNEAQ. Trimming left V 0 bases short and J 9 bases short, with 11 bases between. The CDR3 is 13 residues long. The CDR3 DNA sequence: TGTGCCAGCAGCTTAGCGTCGCTGCGGAGCTACACCTTC. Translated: CASSLASLRSYTF.

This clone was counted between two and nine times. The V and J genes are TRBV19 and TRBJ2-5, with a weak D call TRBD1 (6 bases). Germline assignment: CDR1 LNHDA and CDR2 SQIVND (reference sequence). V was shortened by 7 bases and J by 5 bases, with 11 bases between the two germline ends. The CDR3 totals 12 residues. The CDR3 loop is CASKGTYETQYF. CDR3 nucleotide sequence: TGTGCCAGTAAGGGGACATACGAGACCCAGTACTTC.

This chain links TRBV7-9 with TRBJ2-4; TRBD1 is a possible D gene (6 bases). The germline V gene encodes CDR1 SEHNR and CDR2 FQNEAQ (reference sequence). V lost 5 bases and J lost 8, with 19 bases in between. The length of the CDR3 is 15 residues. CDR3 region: CASSAYHTGKDIQYF. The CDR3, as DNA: TGTGCCAGCAGCGCGTACCATACAGGGAAGGACATTCAGTACTTC.

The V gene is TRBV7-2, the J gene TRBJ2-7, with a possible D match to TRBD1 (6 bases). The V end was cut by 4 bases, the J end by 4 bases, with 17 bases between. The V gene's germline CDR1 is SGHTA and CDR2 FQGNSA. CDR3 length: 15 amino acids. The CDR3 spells CASSSGSGTIYEQYF. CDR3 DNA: TGTGCCAGCAGCTCCGGGTCCGGGACAATTTACGAGCAGTACTTC.

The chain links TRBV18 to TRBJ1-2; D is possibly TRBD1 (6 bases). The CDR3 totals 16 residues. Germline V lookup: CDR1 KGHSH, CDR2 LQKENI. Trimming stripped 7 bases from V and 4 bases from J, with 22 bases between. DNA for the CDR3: TGTGCCAGCTTCTTTGCGAGGACAGAGCACTTCTATGGCTACACCTTC. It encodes CASFFARTEHFYGYTF.

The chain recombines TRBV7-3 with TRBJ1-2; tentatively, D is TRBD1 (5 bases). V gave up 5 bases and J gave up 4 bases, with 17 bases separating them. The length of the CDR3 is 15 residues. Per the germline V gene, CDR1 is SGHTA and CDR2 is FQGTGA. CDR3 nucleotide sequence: TGTGCCAGCAGCCCGCAGGGTGAAGTCGCCTATGGCTACACCTTC. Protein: CASSPQGEVAYGYTF.

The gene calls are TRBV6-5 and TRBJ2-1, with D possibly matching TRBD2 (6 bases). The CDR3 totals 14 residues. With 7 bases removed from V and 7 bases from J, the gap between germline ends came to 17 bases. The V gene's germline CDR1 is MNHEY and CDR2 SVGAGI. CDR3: CASTRLAPRNEQFF. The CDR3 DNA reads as TGTGCCAGCACGCGTCTAGCGCCAAGGAATGAGCAGTTCTTC.

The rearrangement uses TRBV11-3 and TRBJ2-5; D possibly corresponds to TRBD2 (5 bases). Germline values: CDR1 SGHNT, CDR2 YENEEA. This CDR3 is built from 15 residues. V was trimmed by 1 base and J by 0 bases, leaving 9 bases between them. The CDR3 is CASSLGEKYQETQYF. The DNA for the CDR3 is TGTGCCAGCAGCTTAGGGGAGAAGTACCAAGAGACCCAGTACTTC. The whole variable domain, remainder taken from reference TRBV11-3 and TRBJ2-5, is EAGVVQSPRYKIIEKKQPVAFWCNPISGHNTLYWYLQNLGQGPELLIRYENEEAVDDSQLPKDRFSAERLKGVDSTLKIQPAELGDSAVYLCASSLGEKYQETQYFGPGTRLLVL.

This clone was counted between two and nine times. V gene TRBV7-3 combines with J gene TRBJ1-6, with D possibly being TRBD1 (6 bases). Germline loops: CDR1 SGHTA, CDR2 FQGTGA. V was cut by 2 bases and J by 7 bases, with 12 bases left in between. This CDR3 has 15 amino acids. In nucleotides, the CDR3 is TGTGCCAGCAGCTTAGATAGGCAGGGGAATTCACCCCTCCACTTT. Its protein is CASSLDRQGNSPLHF.

Here the CDR3 reads CASSQDVWGGAGNTEAFF. The CDR3 nucleotides read TGCGCCAGCAGCCAAGATGTTTGGGGGGGCGCGGGGAACACTGAAGCTTTCTTT. The chain has TRBV4-3 and TRBJ1-1; D perhaps matches TRBD1 (6 bases). Trimming pared 0 bases from V and 1 base from J, leaving 18 bases between. The germline V gene has CDR1 LGHNA and CDR2 YSLEER. This CDR3 spans 18 amino acids.

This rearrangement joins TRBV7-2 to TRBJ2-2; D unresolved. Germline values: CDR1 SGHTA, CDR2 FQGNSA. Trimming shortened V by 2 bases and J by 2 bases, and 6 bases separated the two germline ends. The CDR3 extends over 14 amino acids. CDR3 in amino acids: CASSLSGNTGELFF. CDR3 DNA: TGTGCCAGCAGCTTATCGGGTAACACCGGGGAGCTGTTTTTT.

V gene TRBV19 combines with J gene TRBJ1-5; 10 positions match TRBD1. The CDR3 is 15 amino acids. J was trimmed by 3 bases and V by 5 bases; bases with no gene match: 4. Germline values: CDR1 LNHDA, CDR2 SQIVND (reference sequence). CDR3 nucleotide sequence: TGTGCCAGTAGTTCGGACAGGGGGTTCAATCAGCCCCAGCATTTT. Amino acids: CASSSDRGFNQPQHF.

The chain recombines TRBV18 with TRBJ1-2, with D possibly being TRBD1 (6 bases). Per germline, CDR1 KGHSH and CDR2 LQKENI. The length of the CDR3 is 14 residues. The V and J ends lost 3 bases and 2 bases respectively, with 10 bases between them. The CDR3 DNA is TGTGCCAGCTCACCCAGGACAGACAACTATGGCTACACCTTC. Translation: CASSPRTDNYGYTF.

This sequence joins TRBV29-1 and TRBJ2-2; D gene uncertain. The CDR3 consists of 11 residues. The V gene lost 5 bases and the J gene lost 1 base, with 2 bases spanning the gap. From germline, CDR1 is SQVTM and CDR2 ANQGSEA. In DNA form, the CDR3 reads TGCAGCGTTCAGAACACCGGGGAGCTGTTTTTT. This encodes CSVQNTGELFF.

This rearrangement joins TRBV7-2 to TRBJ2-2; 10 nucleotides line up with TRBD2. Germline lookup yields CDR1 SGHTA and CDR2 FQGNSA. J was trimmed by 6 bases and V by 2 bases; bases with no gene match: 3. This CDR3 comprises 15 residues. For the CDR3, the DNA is TGTGCCAGCAGCTTAACTAGCGGGGCGGCCGGGGAGCTGTTTTTT. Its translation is CASSLTSGAAGELFF.

Here the CDR3 DNA reads TGCGCCAGCAGCTTGGGGCGGGCTACCTATGGCTACACCTTC. This translates into CASSLGRATYGYTF. This chain joins TRBV5-1 and TRBJ1-2; no clear D. The CDR3 is 14 amino acids. Germline loops: CDR1 SGHRS, CDR2 YFSETQ. V lost 0 bases, J lost 4 bases, and 10 bases lay in between. The full variable domain, its missing parts supplied by reference TRBV5-1 and TRBJ1-2, is KAGVTQTPRYLIKTRGQQVTLSCSPISGHRSVSWYQQTPGQGLQFLFEYFSETQRNKGNFPGRFSGRQFSNSRSEMNVSTLELGDSALYLCASSLGRATYGYTFGSGTRLTVV.

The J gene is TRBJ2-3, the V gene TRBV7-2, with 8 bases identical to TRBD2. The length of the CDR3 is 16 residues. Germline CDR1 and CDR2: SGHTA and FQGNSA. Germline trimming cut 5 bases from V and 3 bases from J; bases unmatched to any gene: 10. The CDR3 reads CASSPIWTGGTDTQYF. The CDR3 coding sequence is TGTGCCAGCAGCCCGATTTGGACGGGAGGGACAGATACGCAGTATTTT.